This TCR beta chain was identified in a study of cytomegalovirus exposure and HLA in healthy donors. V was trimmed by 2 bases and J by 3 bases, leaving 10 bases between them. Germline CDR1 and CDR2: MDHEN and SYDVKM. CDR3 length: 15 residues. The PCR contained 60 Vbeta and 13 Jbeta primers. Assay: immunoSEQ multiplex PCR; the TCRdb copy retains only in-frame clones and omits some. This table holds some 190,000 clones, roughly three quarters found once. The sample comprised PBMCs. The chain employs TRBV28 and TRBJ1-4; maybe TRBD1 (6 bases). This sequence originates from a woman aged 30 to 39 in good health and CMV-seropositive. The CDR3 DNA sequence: TGTGCCAGCAGTTTAGGGGGGGCGGCTAATGAAAAACTGTTTTTT. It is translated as CASSLGGAANEKLFF.